One and the same sample provided the 14 T cell receptor beta chains below, sequenced in a study of shared clonotypes between healthy human individuals. The data were produced by immunoSEQ multiplex PCR, yet TCRdb's version contains in-frame clones alone and is incomplete. The table lists some 500,000 clones, roughly 85% of them singletons. Sequenced: PBMCs. Receptors originate from a woman aged 40-49 years in good health. Some clones in this sample may be carry-over from other donors' samples.

The CDR3 here is CASSHTGYDQPQHF. The CDR3, as DNA: TGTGCCAGTAGTCACACAGGGTACGACCAGCCCCAGCATTTT. This sequence joins TRBV19 and TRBJ1-5, with a weak D call TRBD1 (6 bases). The germline V gene encodes CDR1 LNHDA and CDR2 SQIVND (reference sequence). V was clipped by 5 bases and J by 7 bases, with 15 bases between them. The CDR3 is 14 amino acids.

This clone was observed many times. The chain recombines TRBV7-3 with TRBJ2-7; TRBD1 aligns across 7 bases. From germline, CDR1 is SGHTA and CDR2 FQGTGA. J lost 2 bases, V lost 5 bases, and 3 bases had no gene match. This CDR3 spans 13 amino acids. The CDR3 bases are TGTGCCAGCAGCAGGGACAGAGCCTACGAGCAGTACTTC. Translation: CASSRDRAYEQYF.

CDR3 sequence (DNA): TGTGCCAGCAGTTCTTCAGGGGGTTGGGATCAGCCCCAGCATTTT. It encodes CASSSSGGWDQPQHF. V is TRBV5-8 and J is TRBJ1-5, with TRBD1 matching over 7 bases. There are 15 residues in the CDR3. Losses at the gene ends were 5 bases for V and 5 bases for J; bases not matched to a gene: 10. The germline V gene encodes CDR1 SGHTS and CDR2 YDEGEE.

This clone occurred a few times. V usage is TRBV19 and J usage is TRBJ2-5, with 7 bases identical to TRBD2. The CDR3 runs 14 residues. Germline values: CDR1 LNHDA, CDR2 SQIVND (reference sequence). The ends lost 5 bases at V and 2 bases at J; junction bases unmatched: 5. The CDR3 sequence is CASSPTSAQETQYF. The CDR3 nucleotides read TGTGCCAGTAGTCCTACTAGCGCACAAGAGACCCAGTACTTC.

This clone has a handful of counts. The gene calls are TRBV11-2 and TRBJ1-1; D ambiguous. V was shortened by 3 bases and J by 5 bases, with 7 bases between the two germline ends. CDR1 and CDR2 (germline): SGHAT, FQNNGV. This CDR3 has 12 residues. For the CDR3, the DNA is TGTGCCAGCAGCTTTGTTCAAACTGAAGCTTTCTTT. This encodes CASSFVQTEAFF.

V gene TRBV7-2 combines with J gene TRBJ2-7; no clear D. The CDR3 runs 13 residues. V was pared by 8 bases and J by 2 bases, with 13 bases between. Germline-derived CDR1 and CDR2 are SGHTA and FQGNSA. As DNA, the CDR3 is TGTGCCAGCGCGCAAGGGTCGGCCTACGAGCAGTACTTC. It codes for CASAQGSAYEQYF.

The chain recombines TRBV7-7 with TRBJ2-3; the D call may be TRBD1 or TRBD2 (5 bases each). V lost 5 bases and J lost 3, with 15 bases in between. Germline V gene data show CDR1 as SSHAT and CDR2 as FNYEAQ (reference sequence). The CDR3 has 15 amino acids. The CDR3 DNA reads TGTGCCAGCAGCCCAGGGTGGGGAGAAACAGATACGCAGTATTTT. It yields the protein CASSPGWGETDTQYF.

As concerns this clone: Other DNA variants within this sample encode the same CDR3. V usage is TRBV27 and J usage is TRBJ2-7; D ambiguous. This CDR3 has 13 residues. Trimming took off 0 bases at V and 3 bases at J, with 6 bases between the two ends. The germline gives CDR1 MNHEY, CDR2 SMNVEV (reference sequence). CDR3 sequence reads: CASSLSGGYEQYF. Written as DNA, the CDR3 is TGTGCCAGCAGTTTATCTGGTGGCTACGAGCAGTACTTC.

The rearrangement links TRBV7-9 to TRBJ1-2; possible D gene TRBD1, 6 bases. Germline V gives CDR1 SEHNR, CDR2 FQNEAQ (reference sequence). The V end lost 5 bases, the J end lost 7 bases, and 17 bases lay between the germline ends. This CDR3 is 14 amino acids long. The CDR3 is CASSHQDRRVGYTF. The DNA for the CDR3 is TGTGCCAGCAGCCACCAGGACAGAAGGGTTGGCTACACCTTC.

The chain is built from TRBV10-1 and TRBJ2-1; TRBD2 agrees at 14 bases. The trim removed 0 bases at V and 4 bases at J, leaving 2 bases unmatched. The CDR3 totals 17 residues. Germline CDR1 reads WNHNN; CDR2 reads SYGVQD (reference sequence). CDR3 in amino acids: CASSESRTSGRYNEQFF. CDR3 nucleotide sequence: TGCGCCAGCAGTGAGTCCCGGACTAGCGGGAGGTACAATGAGCAGTTCTTC.

The V gene is TRBV29-1, the J gene TRBJ2-3; D is ambiguous. V was clipped by 5 bases and J by 6 bases, with 12 bases between them. This CDR3 has 12 amino acids. The V gene's germline CDR1 is SQVTM and CDR2 ANQGSEA. CDR3: CSVFHEVDTQYF. Written as DNA, the CDR3 is TGCAGCGTTTTCCATGAGGTGGATACGCAGTATTTT.

The chain employs TRBV5-1 and TRBJ2-5; D is unclear. CDR1 and CDR2 (germline): SGHRS, YFSETQ. The CDR3 spans 13 residues. Between the trimmed V and J ends, which lost 1 base and 3 bases, there was a span of 7 bases. The CDR3 protein is CASSLTEKETQYF. As DNA, the CDR3 is TGCGCCAGCAGCTTGACAGAGAAAGAGACCCAGTACTTC.

V is TRBV6-6 and J is TRBJ2-5, with 12 bases identical to TRBD2. V lost 6 bases, J lost 4 bases, and 6 bases stayed unmatched. Looked up from germline, CDR1 is MNHNY and CDR2 is SVGAGI (reference sequence). This CDR3 spans 15 amino acids. The CDR3 DNA reads as TGTGCCAGCAGCCGGACTAGCGGGAAAGTAGAGACCCAGTACTTC. As protein: CASSRTSGKVETQYF.

For this clone: Since a much larger clone is just one base distant, this may be a read error. The chain carries TRBV6-8 and TRBJ2-7; 8 bases align to TRBD1. V trimming: 7 bases; J trimming: 1 base; junction bases outside the gene matches: 3. The CDR3 sequence is 13 residues long. The germline V gene has CDR1 MNHGY and CDR2 SAAAGT. The CDR3 here is CASTRTGSYEQYF. Here the CDR3 DNA reads TGTGCCAGCACTAGGACAGGGTCCTACGAGCAGTACTTC.